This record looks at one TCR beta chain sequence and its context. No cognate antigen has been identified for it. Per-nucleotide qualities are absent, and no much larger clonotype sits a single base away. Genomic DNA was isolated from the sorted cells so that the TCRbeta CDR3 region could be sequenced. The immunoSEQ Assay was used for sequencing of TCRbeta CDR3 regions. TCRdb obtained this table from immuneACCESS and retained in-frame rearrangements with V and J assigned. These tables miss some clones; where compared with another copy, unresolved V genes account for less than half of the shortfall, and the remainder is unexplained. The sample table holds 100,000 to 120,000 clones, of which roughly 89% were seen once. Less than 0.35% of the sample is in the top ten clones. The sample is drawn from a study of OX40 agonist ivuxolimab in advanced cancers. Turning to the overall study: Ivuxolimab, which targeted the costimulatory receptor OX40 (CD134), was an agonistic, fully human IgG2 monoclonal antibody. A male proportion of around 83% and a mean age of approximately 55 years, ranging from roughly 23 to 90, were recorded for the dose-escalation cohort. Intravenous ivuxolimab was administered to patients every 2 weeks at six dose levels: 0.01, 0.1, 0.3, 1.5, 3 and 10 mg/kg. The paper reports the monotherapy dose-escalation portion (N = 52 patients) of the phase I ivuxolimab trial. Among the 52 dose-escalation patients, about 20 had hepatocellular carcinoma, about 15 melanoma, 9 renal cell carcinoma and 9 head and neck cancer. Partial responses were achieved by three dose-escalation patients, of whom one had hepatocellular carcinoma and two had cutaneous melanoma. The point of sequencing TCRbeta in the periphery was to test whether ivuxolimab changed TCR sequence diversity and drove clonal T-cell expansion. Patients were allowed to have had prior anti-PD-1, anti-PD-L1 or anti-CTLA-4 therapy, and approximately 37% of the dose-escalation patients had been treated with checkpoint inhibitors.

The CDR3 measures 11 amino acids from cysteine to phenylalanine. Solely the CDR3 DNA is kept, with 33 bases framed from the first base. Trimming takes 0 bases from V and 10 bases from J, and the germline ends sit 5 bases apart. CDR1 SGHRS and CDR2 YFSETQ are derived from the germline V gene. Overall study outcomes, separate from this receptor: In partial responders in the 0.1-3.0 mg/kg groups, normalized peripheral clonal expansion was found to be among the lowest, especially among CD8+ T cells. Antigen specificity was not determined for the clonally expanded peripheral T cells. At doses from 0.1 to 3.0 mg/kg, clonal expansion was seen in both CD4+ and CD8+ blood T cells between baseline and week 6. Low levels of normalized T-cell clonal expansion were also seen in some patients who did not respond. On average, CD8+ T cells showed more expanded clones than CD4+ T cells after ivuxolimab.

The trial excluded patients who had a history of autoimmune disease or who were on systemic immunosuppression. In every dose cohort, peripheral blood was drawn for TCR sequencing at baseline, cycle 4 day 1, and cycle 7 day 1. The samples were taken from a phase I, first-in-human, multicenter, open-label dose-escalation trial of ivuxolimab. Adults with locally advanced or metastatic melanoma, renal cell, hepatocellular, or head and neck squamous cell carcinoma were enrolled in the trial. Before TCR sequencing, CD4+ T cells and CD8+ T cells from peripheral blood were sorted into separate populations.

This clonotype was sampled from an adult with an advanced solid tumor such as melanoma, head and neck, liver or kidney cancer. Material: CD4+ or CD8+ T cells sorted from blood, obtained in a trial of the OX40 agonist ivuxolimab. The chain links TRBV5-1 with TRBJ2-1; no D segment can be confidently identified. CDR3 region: CASSLAVEQFF. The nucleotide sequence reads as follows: TGCGCCAGCAGCTTGGCTGTCGAGCAGTTCTTC.